This is a list of T cell receptor beta chains from one sample in a study of cytomegalovirus exposure and HLA in healthy donors. Assay: immunoSEQ multiplex PCR; the TCRdb copy retains only in-frame clones and omits some. The sample has roughly 230,000 clones; about nine tenths are singletons. Sequenced: PBMCs. These receptors all come from a girl between 2 and 10 years old in good health and CMV-seronegative. Both conserved end residues are part of each CDR3. D genes are given only for firm matches. A row's size may be missing; if present it is once, few, many or a size class.

V gene	D gene	clone size	CDR3 length	J gene	CDR3 DNA	CDR3 protein
TRBV11-2	.	.	16	TRBJ1-3	TGTGCCAGCAGCTTAGGACAGTGGAACTCTGGAAACACCATATATTTT	CASSLGQWNSGNTIYF
TRBV7-9	.	.	11	TRBJ2-7	TGTGCCAGCGTGGGGCCCCACGAGCAGTACTTC	CASVGPHEQYF
TRBV7-9	TRBD1	few	13	TRBJ1-2	TGTGCCAGCAGCTCGGGACAGTACTATGGCTACACCTTC	CASSSGQYYGYTF
TRBV7-9	.	.	13	TRBJ2-3	TGTGCCGGCTCCGACTCGGGGTCAGATACGCAGTATTTT	CAGSDSGSDTQYF
TRBV5-6	.	.	14	TRBJ1-2	TGTGCCAGCAGCTTGGCGACTCTGGACTATGGCTACACCTTC	CASSLATLDYGYTF
TRBV9	.	.	15	TRBJ2-5	TGTGCCAGCAGCGTCCAAGGGGACTTAGTAGGGACCCAGTACTTC	CASSVQGDLVGTQYF
TRBV4-1	TRBD2	.	15	TRBJ2-7	TGCGCCAGCAGCCAAGTAAGCGGGAGATCGGAAGAGCAGTACTTC	CASSQVSGRSEEQYF
TRBV5-6	.	.	13	TRBJ1-6	TGTGCCAGCAGCTTGAGTGAGGGCTCACCCCTCCACTTT	CASSLSEGSPLHF
TRBV11-2	.	.	16	TRBJ2-1	TGTGCCAGCAGCCCTACGCCCCGGCTAGGAAACAATGAGCAGTTCTTC	CASSPTPRLGNNEQFF
TRBV28	TRBD2	.	18	TRBJ2-3	TGTGCCAGCAGTCCACCCCCCCGACTAGCGGGGGGGCAAGATACGCAGTATTTT	CASSPPPRLAGGQDTQYF
TRBV6-5	TRBD2	once	12	TRBJ2-7	TGTGCCAGCGCGGGGGTGGATTACGAGCAGTACTTC	CASAGVDYEQYF
TRBV30	.	.	15	TRBJ2-7	TGTGCCTGGAGTGGTGGGGCAGGGGTGGACTACGAGCAGTACTTC	CAWSGGAGVDYEQYF
TRBV10-2	.	.	16	TRBJ1-1	TGCGCCAGCAGTGAGTCCTCGGGTTATGGGAACACTGAAGCTTTCTTT	CASSESSGYGNTEAFF
TRBV7-9	TRBD2	.	15	TRBJ2-2	TGTTCCAGCAGCTTAGCGAGCGGGAGCACCGGGGAGCTGTTTTTT	CSSSLASGSTGELFF
TRBV19	TRBD1	.	18	TRBJ1-5	TGTGCCAGCTACCAGAGGGACAGGGGGAGGAGGAGCAATCAGCCCCAGCATTTT	CASYQRDRGRRSNQPQHF
TRBV10-1	TRBD2	.	16	TRBJ2-5	TGCGCCAGCAGTGAGTCGTGGACTAGCGGGGAAGAGACCCAGTACTTC	CASSESWTSGEETQYF
TRBV15	.	.	14	TRBJ1-1	TGTGCCACCAGCAGAGACGAGGCCGGGACTGAAGCTTTCTTT	CATSRDEAGTEAFF
TRBV10-3	.	.	14	TRBJ2-1	TGTGCCATCAGTGCCGGACTGGACCAGGATGAGCAGTTCTTC	CAISAGLDQDEQFF
TRBV6-5	.	.	16	TRBJ1-1	TGTGCCAGCAGTTACTCGAGGTATACGGTGAACACTGAAGCTTTCTTT	CASSYSRYTVNTEAFF
TRBV11-2	TRBD2	.	16	TRBJ2-1	TGTGCCAGCAGCCCGACACTAGCGGGAGGAATGAATGAGCAGTTCTTC	CASSPTLAGGMNEQFF
TRBV6-1	TRBD1	few	13	TRBJ1-4	TGTGCCAGCAGTGGACAGGGACTTGAAAAACTGTTTTTT	CASSGQGLEKLFF
TRBV20-1	.	few	11	TRBJ1-1	TGCAGTGCTTCGGTCTTCACTGAAGCTTTCTTT	CSASVFTEAFF
TRBV2	TRBD1	.	20	TRBJ1-3	TGTGCCAGCACCTCGGGACAGGGGTTGGATAAGGCATGGGGCGGAAACACCATATATTTT	CASTSGQGLDKAWGGNTIYF
TRBV5-4	.	.	18	TRBJ2-1	TGTGCCAGCAGCCTCTATTGGGCAGGGACAAATGCCTACAATGAGCAGTTCTTC	CASSLYWAGTNAYNEQFF
TRBV2	TRBD1	.	13	TRBJ1-4	TGTGCCAACCGGGACAGGGTAGAAGAAAAACTGTTTTTT	CANRDRVEEKLFF
TRBV21-1	.	.	20	TRBJ1-5	TGTGCCAGCAGCACTTCTCTCGGGTCGACAGGGGCCCCGCCCAATCAGCCCCAGCATTTT	CASSTSLGSTGAPPNQPQHF
TRBV6-5	.	.	14	TRBJ2-5	TGTGCCAGCAGTTACTATCCGCCAGGGGAGACCCAGTACTTC	CASSYYPPGETQYF
TRBV14	.	.	19	TRBJ1-2	TGTGCCAGCAGCCAACTGGGGGGGCAACTCGCCGCGGGAGGCTATGGCTACACCTTC	CASSQLGGQLAAGGYGYTF
TRBV7-9	TRBD1	.	14	TRBJ1-2	TGTTCCAGCAGCTTAGAGGGGGCTGGGTATGGCTACACCTTC	CSSSLEGAGYGYTF
TRBV13	.	.	15	TRBJ1-6	TGTGCCAGCAGCGACTCCAGGGGATCCCTCGATCCCCTCCACTTT	CASSDSRGSLDPLHF
TRBV6-6	.	.	12	TRBJ1-1	TGTGCCAGCAGCGCGGGGGCCACTGAAGCTTTCTTT	CASSAGATEAFF
TRBV10-2	TRBD1	few	17	TRBJ1-5	TGCGCCAGCAGTGAGTGGACAGGGCCCTCACAAAATCAGCCCCAGCATTTT	CASSEWTGPSQNQPQHF
TRBV11-2	.	.	17	TRBJ2-1	TGTGCCAGCAGCCCCCCCTCAGACAGGATTTACTACAATGAGCAGTTCTTC	CASSPPSDRIYYNEQFF
TRBV19	TRBD1	.	16	TRBJ2-2	TGTGCCAGTAGTCCAACAGGGGGTAGCAACACCGGGGAGCTGTTTTTT	CASSPTGGSNTGELFF
TRBV30	.	.	10	TRBJ2-5	TGTGCCGCAGACATGGAGACCCAGTACTTC	CAADMETQYF
TRBV6-1	.	.	13	TRBJ1-4	TGTGCCAGCAGACAGGCAACTAATGAAAAACTGTTTTTT	CASRQATNEKLFF
TRBV6-5	.	.	12	TRBJ2-7	TGTGCCAGCAGCTCGAGGGTAAGGGAGCAGTACTTC	CASSSRVREQYF
TRBV27	TRBD1	.	16	TRBJ2-7	TGTGCCAGCAGCCTCCGGGGGACAGGGGGGTCCTACGAGCAGTACTTC	CASSLRGTGGSYEQYF
TRBV19	.	.	16	TRBJ1-3	TGTGCCAGTAGTATTACGGACAGCAGCTCTGGAAACACCATATATTTT	CASSITDSSSGNTIYF
TRBV18	.	once	14	TRBJ2-4	TGTGCCAGCTCACCGCAGGGTGGTGGAAACATTCAGTACTTC	CASSPQGGGNIQYF